The clone carrying this T cell receptor beta chain appeared many times. Its antigen is not identified. This sample is drawn from a study of T cell repertoires in cytomegalovirus infection. Study-level background: Indications of both CMV infection and matching HLA type were provided by public TCR beta signatures. The study, taken as a whole, reports: Public TCR beta family frequency separated CMV-and-HLA carriers, including in an independent cohort. CMV-specific TCR beta clonotypes restricted by HLA-C dominated the ex vivo response.

A single record per CDR3 protein comes from TCRdb applying MiXCR to the reads. The sample consists of roughly 230,000 distinct CDR3 sequences, 12% of them appearing once. The CDR3 has 16 amino acids. Germline loops: CDR1 MNHEY, CDR2 SVGEGT. V lost 6 bases to trimming and J lost 2 bases, with 19 bases between them. This chain uses TRBV6-2 or TRBV6-3 with TRBJ2-5; either TRBD1 or TRBD2 may supply D (5 bases each). Sequencing input: PBMCs. This clonotype was sampled from a human donor in good health (CMV status not recorded). Some clones in this sample may be carry-over from other donors' samples. The chain's CDR3 is CASRPSGQAGQETQYF. CDR3 DNA sequence: TGTGCCAGCAGACCCTCGGGGCAGGCTGGGCAAGAGACCCAGTACTTC.